This TCR beta chain comes out of a study of long-term antiretroviral therapy in people with HIV. Study results and limitations: Transplant donor controls retained higher diversity, though diversity increased after ART. Against controls, HIV repertoires showed narrower ranges of CDR3 length.

The study used samples holding about 1-10 million cryopreserved PBMC before DNA extraction. The assay used was immunoSEQ (version v3.0), run at survey level. Researchers set sequencing to target roughly 35,000-50,000 T-cell genomes per sample. Profiling relied on immunoSEQ multiplex PCR, and the TCRdb table lists in-frame clones only, not all of them. The repertoire includes 35,000 or so clones, approximately 94% of them detected once, and roughly 4% sits in the top ten. V was cut by 4 bases and J by 8 bases, with 15 bases left in between. The CDR3 loop spans 14 amino acids. Germline V gives CDR1 WNHNN, CDR2 SYGVQD (reference sequence). Of note for this clone: Its target is not known.

The source of this sequence is a woman aged 45 to 65 with HIV. The rearrangement joins TRBV10-1 to TRBJ2-1; possible D gene TRBD1, 5 bases. Sequencing used unsorted PBMCs, obtained 4.1 years after starting antiretroviral therapy. CDR3 sequence reads: CASSVSQGGDEQFF. As DNA, the CDR3 is TGCGCCAGCAGTGTGTCTCAGGGTGGCGATGAGCAGTTCTTC.